The 8 T cell receptor beta chains below all came from one sample that was sequenced in a study of cytomegalovirus exposure and HLA in healthy donors. Both 60 Vbeta primers and 13 Jbeta primers went into the PCR. The assay was immunoSEQ multiplex PCR, and TCRdb's table has in-frame clones only and misses some. The sample is made up of tens of thousands of clones, and the top ten hold around 5.9% of it. The sequenced sample was PBMCs. All receptors derive from a human donor in good health.

The J gene is TRBJ2-6, the V gene TRBV7-9; D call uncertain. V lost 2 bases and J lost 2, with 4 bases in between. The CDR3 covers 14 residues. CDR1 SEHNR and CDR2 FQNEAQ come from the germline V gene (reference sequence). CDR3 protein: CASSLLTGANVLTF. Here the CDR3 DNA reads TGTGCCAGCAGCTTATTAACTGGGGCCAACGTCCTGACTTTC.

V gene TRBV7-6 combines with J gene TRBJ1-1; no clear D gene. V was clipped by 1 base and J by 1 base, with 4 bases between them. The germline V gene has CDR1 SGHVS and CDR2 FNYEAQ. The CDR3 runs to 13 residues. The CDR3 loop is CASSLEQNTEAFF. The DNA of the CDR3 is TGTGCCAGCAGCTTAGAGCAGAACACTGAAGCTTTCTTT.

A word on this clone: One junction end disagrees with the germline gene, perhaps due to a read error. The rearrangement links TRBV6-5 to TRBJ1-1; D remains unclear. Germline CDR1 is MNHEY and CDR2 is SVGAGI. This CDR3 spans 16 amino acids. This CDR3 is CASSYRVGWENTEDFF. The CDR3 DNA is TGTGCCAGCAGTTACAGAGTTGGTTGGGAGAACACTGAAGATTTCTTT.

The rearrangement links TRBV5-1 to TRBJ1-6, with D hard to call. Germline CDR1 reads SGHRS; CDR2 reads YFSETQ. V dropped 2 bases and J dropped 7 bases, with 10 bases sitting between them. The CDR3 length is 14 residues. This CDR3 is CASSFAQQNSPLHF. The CDR3 nucleotides read TGCGCCAGCAGCTTCGCACAGCAGAATTCACCCCTCCACTTT.

V and J are TRBV18 and TRBJ1-5; D may be TRBD1 (6 bases). The CDR3 contains 14 residues. CDR1 KGHSH and CDR2 LQKENI come from the germline V gene. V was clipped by 4 bases and J by 4 bases, with 11 bases between them. This CDR3 reads CASSLGHPNQPQHF. The CDR3 nucleotides are TGTGCCAGCTCACTGGGACATCCGAATCAGCCCCAGCATTTT. Full variable domain (outside the CDR3, taken from reference TRBV18 and TRBJ1-5): NAGVMQNPRHLVRRRGQEARLRCSPMKGHSHVYWYRQLPEEGLKFMVYLQKENIIDESGMPKERFSAEFPKEGPSILRIQQVVRGDSAAYFCASSLGHPNQPQHFGDGTRLSIL.

The chain recombines TRBV28 with TRBJ2-5; D remains ambiguous. V gave up 9 bases and J gave up 5 bases, with 10 bases separating them. Germline CDR1 and CDR2: MDHEN and SYDVKM. This CDR3 spans 11 amino acids. The CDR3: CARNTLETQYF. CDR3 coding DNA: TGTGCCAGAAATACTTTGGAGACCCAGTACTTC.

This chain joins TRBV30 and TRBJ2-1; 7 bases fit TRBD1. Germline V gene data show CDR1 as GTSNPN and CDR2 as SVGIG (reference sequence). The CDR3 is 14 residues long. Trimming at V came to 1 base and at J to 5 bases, leaving 5 bases not matched to a gene. In nucleotides, the CDR3 is TGTGCCTGGAGTGCCGAGGGGGCAGACAATGAGCAGTTCTTC. Its translation is CAWSAEGADNEQFF.

The chain joins TRBV27 to TRBJ1-2; D possibly corresponds to TRBD1 (6 bases). Germline values: CDR1 MNHEY, CDR2 SMNVEV (reference sequence). The germline V and J ends were trimmed by 4 bases and 8 bases, with 23 bases remaining between them. This CDR3 comprises 16 residues. CDR3 DNA: TGTGCCAGCAGTTCTTCCCGCGGGGGGCCCTTGAGGGGCTACACCTTC. Translating it yields CASSSSRGGPLRGYTF.